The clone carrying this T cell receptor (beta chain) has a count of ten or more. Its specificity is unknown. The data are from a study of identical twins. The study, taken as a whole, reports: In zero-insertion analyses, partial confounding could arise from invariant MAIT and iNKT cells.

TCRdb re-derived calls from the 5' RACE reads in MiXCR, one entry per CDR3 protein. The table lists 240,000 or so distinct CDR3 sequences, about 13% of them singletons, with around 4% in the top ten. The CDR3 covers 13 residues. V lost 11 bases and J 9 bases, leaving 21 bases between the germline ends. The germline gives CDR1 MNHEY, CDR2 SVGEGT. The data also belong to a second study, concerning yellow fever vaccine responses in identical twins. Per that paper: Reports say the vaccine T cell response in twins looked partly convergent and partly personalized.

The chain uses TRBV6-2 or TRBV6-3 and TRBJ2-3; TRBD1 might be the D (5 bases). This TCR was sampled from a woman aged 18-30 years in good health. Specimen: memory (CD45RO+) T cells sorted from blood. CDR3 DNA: TGTGCCGGACACGGGTCAGGACAAGGCACGCAGTATTTT. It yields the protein CAGHGSGQGTQYF.